The 16 T cell receptor beta chains presented below share a single source sample, sequenced in a study of response to subunit inactivated influenza vaccine. TCRdb reanalysed the RT-PCR reads using MiXCR and keeps one entry per CDR3 protein. Of roughly 650,000 distinct CDR3 sequences in the sample, around 13% were seen once. Sequenced material: PBMCs from blood, taken around two weeks before vaccination. These receptors originate from a man aged 45-65 years who received an inactivated influenza vaccine.

There are many counts of this clonotype. This chain connects TRBV28 to TRBJ1-6; unclear D gene. Germline V gives CDR1 MDHEN, CDR2 SYDVKM. V was cut by 5 bases and J by 3 bases, with 11 bases left in between. The CDR3 has 15 residues. This CDR3 is CASSPPGDYNSPLHF. The CDR3 bases are TGTGCCAGCAGTCCGCCCGGTGACTATAATTCACCCCTCCACTTT.

This chain uses TRBV4-3 with TRBJ1-4, with D perhaps matching TRBD1 (5 bases). V was trimmed by 0 bases and J by 5 bases, leaving 13 bases between them. In germline, CDR1 is LGHNA, CDR2 YSLEER. CDR3 length: 16 amino acids. This chain's CDR3 is CASSQDGGTENEKLFF. Here the CDR3 DNA reads TGCGCCAGCAGCCAAGATGGGGGTACGGAGAATGAAAAACTGTTTTTT.

This clonotype appeared a few times. V and J are TRBV5-1 and TRBJ2-7, with D perhaps assigned TRBD1 or TRBD2 (6 bases each). From germline, CDR1 is SGHRS and CDR2 YFSETQ. The CDR3 runs 14 residues. Trimming took off 3 bases at V and 1 base at J, with 11 bases between the two ends. The CDR3 bases are TGCGCCAGCAGCTCCGCGGGACAATCCTACGAGCAGTACTTC. Its translation is CASSSAGQSYEQYF. Full variable domain (remainder filled in from reference TRBV5-1 and TRBJ2-7): KAGVTQTPRYLIKTRGQQVTLSCSPISGHRSVSWYQQTPGQGLQFLFEYFSETQRNKGNFPGRFSGRQFSNSRSEMNVSTLELGDSALYLCASSSAGQSYEQYFGPGTRLTVT.

V and J are TRBV9 and TRBJ2-1; a weak D match, TRBD2 (5 bases). The CDR3 loop spans 15 amino acids. Germline lookup yields CDR1 SGDLS and CDR2 YYNGEE. Trimming took 0 bases from V and 5 from J, leaving 12 bases between them. The CDR3 is CASSVEPRENNEQFF. The CDR3 DNA reads TGTGCCAGCAGCGTAGAGCCTAGGGAGAACAATGAGCAGTTCTTC.

This clonotype was counted between two and nine times. The chain employs TRBV28 and TRBJ2-7, with 10 bases matching TRBD1. Unmatched junction bases numbered 8, after V lost 9 bases and J lost 3 bases. The length of the CDR3 is 14 residues. Germline V gene lookup returns CDR1 MDHEN and CDR2 SYDVKM. The CDR3 region is CASNRDRGLYEQYF. The CDR3 DNA is TGTGCCAGTAACCGGGACAGGGGCCTCTACGAGCAGTACTTC.

This clonotype was observed a few times. The chain combines TRBV7-8 with TRBJ2-5; 9 nucleotides agree with TRBD2. In germline, CDR1 is SGHVS, CDR2 FQNEAQ. Losses at the gene ends were 5 bases for V and 2 bases for J; bases not matched to a gene: 9. CDR3 length: 16 amino acids. DNA for the CDR3: TGTGCCAGCAGCCAATATAAAGCGGGGGGACAAGAGACCCAGTACTTC. Translated, it gives CASSQYKAGGQETQYF.

J is TRBJ2-7 and V is TRBV5-1, with D perhaps matching TRBD1 (6 bases). Trimming took 4 bases from V and 5 from J, leaving 13 bases between them. The CDR3 length is 13 residues. Germline V gene data show CDR1 as SGHRS and CDR2 as YFSETQ. CDR3 nucleotide sequence: TGCGCCAGCAGCCTACAGGGTATTAACGAGCAGTACTTC. This sequence encodes CASSLQGINEQYF.

This clonotype was observed a few times. The rearrangement links TRBV6-2 or TRBV6-3 to TRBJ2-7; D call uncertain. CDR3 size: 13 residues. The V gene lost 3 bases and the J gene lost 2 bases, with 8 bases spanning the gap. Germline CDR1 reads MNHEY; CDR2 reads SVGEGT. The CDR3 loop reads CASSYASPYEQYF. DNA for the CDR3: TGTGCCAGCAGTTATGCCAGTCCCTACGAGCAGTACTTC.

The chain joins TRBV5-4 to TRBJ2-1, with TRBD2 identical over 12 bases. The V segment lost 4 bases and the J segment 9 bases; nucleotides outside the gene matches: 11. This CDR3 comprises 16 residues. Germline V CDR1 and CDR2: SGHNT, YYREEE (reference sequence). The CDR3 region is CASSPGASGRAGEQFF. The CDR3 nucleotides are TGTGCCAGCAGCCCCGGGGCTAGCGGGAGGGCGGGTGAGCAGTTCTTC.

This clonotype turned up a few times. The chain links TRBV19 to TRBJ2-3, with a possible D match to TRBD2 (5 bases). The CDR3 loop spans 12 amino acids. V lost 6 bases, J lost 6 bases, and 10 bases lay in between. Germline CDR1 and CDR2: LNHDA and SQIVND (reference sequence). This chain's CDR3 is CASSKTIDTQYF. Written as DNA, the CDR3 is TGTGCCAGTAGCAAGACTATTGATACGCAGTATTTT.

In this sample, this clonotype turned up a few times. The chain is built from TRBV15 and TRBJ1-1, with D hard to call. Germline assignment: CDR1 LNHNV and CDR2 YYDKDF (reference sequence). Trimming removed 1 base at V and 3 bases at J, with 9 bases between. CDR3 length: 14 amino acids. For the CDR3, the DNA is TGTGCCACCAGCAGAGGGGCCGGGGACACTGAAGCTTTCTTT. This sequence encodes CATSRGAGDTEAFF.

This clonotype was found a few times. V is TRBV7-9 and J is TRBJ2-5; 9 bases fit TRBD2. Germline values: CDR1 SEHNR, CDR2 FQNEAQ (reference sequence). The CDR3 is 14 amino acids. After removal of 1 base from V and 5 bases from J, the junction contained 2 bases not matched to a gene. As DNA, the CDR3 is TGTGCCAGCAGCTTAGTAGCGGGAGTTGAGACCCAGTACTTC. Its translation: CASSLVAGVETQYF.

The V call is TRBV10-3, the J call TRBJ2-5; the match to TRBD1 covers 8 bases. The germline gives CDR1 ENHRY, CDR2 SYGVKD. This CDR3 spans 14 amino acids. V lost 10 bases to trimming and J lost 4 bases; unmatched junction nucleotides: 11. The CDR3, as DNA: TGTGCCACCGCGGGCGTACAGGGGGGAGAGACCCAGTACTTC. This encodes CATAGVQGGETQYF.

The CDR3 region has the DNA TGTGCCATCAGTGAGTCGCGTGCGGGGGGTCAAGAGACCCAGTACTTC. Translation gives CAISESRAGGQETQYF. The chain carries TRBV10-3 and TRBJ2-5; TRBD2 agrees at 8 bases. Germline V gives CDR1 ENHRY, CDR2 SYGVKD. The CDR3 loop spans 16 amino acids. With V trimmed by 0 bases and J by 2 bases, 5 bases remained unmatched.

The table lists this clonotype with a few counts. This chain joins TRBV10-2 and TRBJ2-5; TRBD1 matches at 9 bases. With V trimmed by 6 bases and J by 6 bases, 5 bases remained unmatched. The CDR3 consists of 13 residues. Germline V gene data show CDR1 as WSHSY and CDR2 as SAAADI. CDR3 residues: CASRLGQGQTQYF. The CDR3 coding sequence is TGCGCCAGCAGACTTGGACAGGGGCAGACCCAGTACTTC.

The CDR3 DNA reads TGTGCCAGCAGCTCCGAGCGGGACTATGCTCACCACAATGAGCAGTTCTTC. This translates into CASSSERDYAHHNEQFF. The chain employs TRBV6-2 or TRBV6-3 and TRBJ2-1; 7 positions agree with TRBD2. The germline V gene encodes CDR1 MNHEY and CDR2 SVGEGT. V dropped 6 bases and J dropped 5; count of bases not matched to a gene: 16. The CDR3 covers 17 residues.